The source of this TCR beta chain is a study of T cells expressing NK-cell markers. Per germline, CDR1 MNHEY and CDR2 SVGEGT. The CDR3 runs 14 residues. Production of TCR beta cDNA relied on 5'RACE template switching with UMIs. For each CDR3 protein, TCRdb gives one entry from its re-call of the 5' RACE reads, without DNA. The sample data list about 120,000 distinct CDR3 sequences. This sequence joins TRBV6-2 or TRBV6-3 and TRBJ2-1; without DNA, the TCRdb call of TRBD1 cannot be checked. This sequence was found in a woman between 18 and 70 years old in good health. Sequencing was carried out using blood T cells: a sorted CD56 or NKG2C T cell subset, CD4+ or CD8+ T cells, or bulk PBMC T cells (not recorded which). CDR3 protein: CASSYPAGENEQFF.